The sequence of this T cell receptor (beta chain) was determined in a study of long-term antiretroviral therapy in people with HIV (dated by TCRdb to between 2020 and 2023). A note on the overall study: The earliest samples were collected about a decade before the 2015 WHO recommendation for immediate ART, when ART was typically delayed until CD4 counts fell. This retrospective serial study examined whether starting ART and sustained HIV suppression were associated with changes in the composition and diversity of the TRB repertoire in peripheral blood. A total of 192 cryopreserved PBMC samples came from 25 to 35 adults with confirmed HIV infection and were collected serially over a mean of roughly six years (range 1-12). Of the 30 participants with HIV, approximately ten were female. No cross-contamination during QIAcube processing turned up in test extractions that ran a monoclonal T-cell line alongside approximately 35 polyclonal samples. General study outcomes and caveats: A significant increase in TRB diversity was found to be associated with ART initiation, although TRB diversity was observed to remain significantly below that of transplant donor controls even after long-term ART. The repertoire was dominated across all time points by expanded TRB clones identified before ART initiation, although this dominance was seen to fluctuate and to decrease in many PLHIV after ART. Narrower CDR3 length ranges were observed in HIV repertoires than in controls, and an antigen-experienced repertoire with only a slight naive shift after ART was suggested by the network structure. Inferences about post-ART repertoire changes are limited because no data were available on ART adherence, viral resistance or therapy changes. Limited PBMC availability meant only the TCR beta chain was sequenced, without alpha chain pairing. Because pre-ART samples had limited cell numbers, unsorted PBMC were profiled rather than sorted CD4+ and CD8+ T cells. The samples span the years 2004 to 2017, and the ART regimens used may be less effective than current regimens.

Participants were included only if at least one PBMC sample before ART initiation and at least two post-ART samples were available. Every participant with HIV received treatment in the United States of America. Cryopreserved samples of about 1-11 million PBMC were thawed and washed before DNA extraction. At the time of the earliest PBMC sample for each participant with HIV, ages ranged from roughly 20 to 54 years. Each participant contributed PBMC samples from 1-4 timepoints before ART initiation and 2-8 timepoints after ART initiation, with a median of 7 samples. Serial HIV viral load, CD4+ T-cell count, ART history and demographic data were obtained for every participant. Using a Qiagen kit on a QIAcube, genomic DNA was extracted from unsorted PBMC, with samples processed in batches of 12. The immunoSEQ hsTCRB v3.0 assay was used at survey level resolution to sequence the TRB variable region. A depth of roughly 35,000-55,000 T-cell genomes per sample was targeted for TRB sequencing. Pooled TRB libraries were sequenced on an Illumina MiSeq with a v3 150-cycle kit. From the authors' description of their analysis: Analysis of repertoires was carried out in R inside a reproducible Nextflow workflow spanning QC, data transformation and analysis. LymphoSeq2, an R package for AIRR-Seq data exploration, was used to implement custom analyses. A handful of samples yielding fewer than 5000 total TRB sequences were excluded, leaving more than 150 analyzed HIV repertoires. Of the approximately 190 retained HIV repertoires, about 60 were collected before and approximately 130 after ART initiation. Repertoires were downsampled to 5000 TRB nucleotide sequences, with summary statistics averaged over 100 downsampling iterations. The analysis kept only TRB sequences whose CDR3 regions were at least seven amino acids long. Diversity was assessed using a clonality score derived from Shannon entropy and using the Gini coefficient. In the repertoire networks, any two of the top 5000 CDR3 amino acid sequences were connected whenever the two sequences differed by an edit distance of one. GLIPH2 predicted antigen specificity groups and MHC restriction for TRB CDR3 amino acid sequences. CDR3 amino acid sequences were matched against VDJdb and McPAS-TCR to flag known CMV, EBV, HIV or tissue antigen associations. Pre-ART, post-ART and control groups were compared with Wilcoxon signed-rank tests and Holm-Bonferroni correction. As stored in TCRdb, this immuneACCESS dataset retains in-frame rearrangements with V and J assigned. A fraction of the clones does not appear; measured against another copy, unresolved V genes explain less than half of the discrepancy, and the remainder lacks a known reason. Clone size and the V and J calls come from that table; the DNA yielded D and trimming. This sample comprises about 30,000 clones, about 85% of them detected only once. Clones ranked in the top ten supply nearly 5% of the sample.

Comment on this clone: Its target antigen remains unknown. The input lacks base qualities; no much larger clone sits a single base away.

The CDR3 starts with the cysteine, ends with the phenylalanine, and has 13 residues. Of all the DNA, just the CDR3 is kept, 39 bases in frame from base 1. Trimming at the junction amounts to 4 bases on V and 9 bases on J, and the germline ends lie 15 bases apart. CDR1 and CDR2, per the germline V gene (reference sequence), are LNHDA and SQIVND. This TCR came from a woman aged 25 to 39 with HIV. The chain employs TRBV19 and TRBJ1-2; no confident D gene assignment can be made. This specimen was unsorted PBMCs, taken around 2.7 years before starting antiretroviral therapy. The DNA is as follows: TGTGCCAGTAGTACTGCAGCTATCAATAGCTACACCTTC. Its product reads: CASSTAAINSYTF.